The 2 T cell receptor beta chains given below trace back to one sample, sequenced in a study of OX40 agonist ivuxolimab in advanced cancers. Sequencing was performed with immunoSEQ multiplex PCR; in TCRdb, only in-frame clones are kept and a portion is missing. The sample has just over 90,000 clones; 91% are singletons. This material consisted of CD4+ or CD8+ T cells sorted from blood, taken in a trial of the OX40 agonist ivuxolimab. The source is an adult with an advanced solid tumor such as melanoma, head and neck, liver or kidney cancer.

This chain connects TRBV19 to TRBJ2-1; TRBD1 is a possible D gene (6 bases). CDR3 size: 15 residues. CDR1 LNHDA and CDR2 SQIVND come from the germline V gene (reference sequence). V gave up 3 bases and J gave up 8 bases, with 17 bases separating them. CDR3: CASSMQAGVGDEQFF. The DNA for the CDR3 is TGTGCCAGTAGTATGCAGGCAGGGGTTGGGGATGAGCAGTTCTTC.

V is TRBV29-1 and J is TRBJ2-3; D is perhaps TRBD1 (6 bases). V dropped 1 base and J dropped 0 bases, with 11 bases sitting between them. CDR1 SQVTM and CDR2 ANQGSEA come from the germline V gene. This CDR3 spans 15 amino acids. CDR3 sequence reads: CSVEAGTPSTDTQYF. CDR3 coding DNA: TGCAGCGTTGAAGCCGGGACACCTAGCACAGATACGCAGTATTTT.